The clone carrying this T cell receptor (beta chain) was counted a few times. The record originates from a study of T cells after yellow fever vaccination. A single record per CDR3 protein comes from TCRdb applying MiXCR to the 5' RACE reads. The table has over 300,000 distinct CDR3 sequences, more than 3% seen once. The germline V gene encodes CDR1 MNHNY and CDR2 SVGAGI (reference sequence). The CDR3 sequence is 14 residues long. V was pared by 4 bases and J by 9 bases, with 18 bases between. The chain recombines TRBV6-6 with TRBJ1-1; D is unresolved. This TCR was recovered from a man aged 18 to 30 who received the YFV17D yellow fever vaccine. The sample consisted of PBMCs, taken on the day of the yellow fever booster vaccination. The CDR3 spells CASSSAGFRDKAFF. The CDR3 nucleotides read TGTGCCAGCAGTTCCGCGGGGTTTCGGGATAAAGCTTTCTTT.